This passage covers 10 T cell receptor beta chains from one sample sequenced in a study of OX40 agonist ivuxolimab in advanced cancers. The library relied on the immunoSEQ multiplex PCR assay. The table comes from immuneACCESS by way of TCRdb, which keeps in-frame sequences with V and J called. Part of the clones is missing from these tables; in studies checked, under half for an unresolved V gene and the rest for unknown reasons. Recorded for this sample are about 99,000 clones; 90% to 95% of them occurred a single time. In total, the top ten clones hold around 0.3% of the sample. Source: CD4+ or CD8+ T cells sorted from blood, taken in a trial of the OX40 agonist ivuxolimab. Every receptor here comes from an adult with an advanced solid tumor such as melanoma, head and neck, liver or kidney cancer.

The chain joins TRBV6-6 to TRBJ2-7; 7 bases are shared with TRBD1. The length of the CDR3 is 15 residues. V was pared by 2 bases and J by 3 bases, with 7 bases of the junction left unmatched. Looked up from germline, CDR1 is MNHNY and CDR2 is SVGAGI (reference sequence). The CDR3 reads CASSYVGDRGYEQYF. CDR3 sequence (DNA): TGTGCCAGCAGTTACGTGGGGGACAGAGGCTACGAGCAGTACTTC.

The rearrangement links TRBV5-1 to TRBJ2-2, with D unresolved. Trimming cost V 7 bases and J 5 bases, with 24 bases left between them. The length of the CDR3 is 17 residues. CDR1 SGHRS and CDR2 YFSETQ come from the germline V gene. This CDR3 is CASRKGLGLDGTGELFF. The CDR3 nucleotides read TGCGCCAGCCGGAAAGGATTGGGGTTAGATGGAACCGGGGAGCTGTTTTTT.

This sequence joins TRBV5-1 and TRBJ2-1; D may be TRBD2 (7 bases). Germline V gene sequence: CDR1 SGHRS, CDR2 YFSETQ. The V gene lost 1 base and the J gene lost 0 bases, with 11 bases spanning the gap. This CDR3 contains 16 residues. CDR3 DNA: TGCGCCAGCAGCTTGTCGGGGGGCCTCTCCTACAATGAGCAGTTCTTC. Its translation: CASSLSGGLSYNEQFF.

The V and J genes are TRBV4-2 and TRBJ2-1; 8 bases are shared with TRBD2. Germline lookup yields CDR1 LGHNA and CDR2 YNFKEQ. CDR3 length: 15 amino acids. With V trimmed by 3 bases and J by 9 bases, 10 bases remained unmatched. The CDR3 region has the DNA TGTGCCAGCAGCCATGGAGGTGTCGGACTAGCTGAGCAGTTCTTC. It encodes CASSHGGVGLAEQFF.

The chain is built from TRBV13 and TRBJ1-2; possible D gene TRBD1, 5 bases. This CDR3 region has 16 residues. Trimming removed 1 base at V and 3 bases at J, with 15 bases between. Germline V gives CDR1 PRHDT, CDR2 FYEKMQ (reference sequence). DNA of the CDR3: TGTGCCAGCAGCTTAGCCTCCCGCTGGGGGGACTATGGCTACACCTTC. Translated, it gives CASSLASRWGDYGYTF.

J is TRBJ2-5 and V is TRBV5-5; D is perhaps TRBD2 (6 bases). This CDR3 contains 13 residues. V lost 4 bases and J 5 bases, leaving 12 bases between the germline ends. Germline V gene lookup returns CDR1 SGHKS and CDR2 YYEKEE (reference sequence). The CDR3 loop is CASSPLARETQYF. For the CDR3, the DNA is TGTGCCAGCAGCCCTCTAGCGAGGGAGACCCAGTACTTC.

The rearrangement links TRBV7-3 to TRBJ2-2, with no clear D. This CDR3 spans 14 amino acids. The germline V gene has CDR1 SGHTA and CDR2 FQGTGA. Trimming shortened V by 2 bases and J by 4 bases, and 8 bases separated the two germline ends. The CDR3 nucleotides are TGTGCCAGCAGCTTAGGTCCCGCCACCGGGGAGCTGTTTTTT. This codes for CASSLGPATGELFF.

The genes are TRBV14 and TRBJ2-1; D possibly corresponds to TRBD2 (6 bases). Germline values: CDR1 SGHDN, CDR2 FVKESK. The CDR3 spans 15 residues. V was pared by 0 bases and J by 9 bases, with 15 bases between. Here the CDR3 reads CASSQDRASVSEQFF. As DNA, the CDR3 is TGTGCCAGCAGCCAAGATCGGGCTAGCGTGAGTGAGCAGTTCTTC.

The gene calls are TRBV5-1 and TRBJ2-3, with 7 nucleotides matching TRBD2. CDR3 length: 14 residues. The V and J ends lost 7 bases and 4 bases, in that order; junction bases with no gene match: 9. The V gene's germline CDR1 is SGHRS and CDR2 YFSETQ. CDR3 protein: CASWGGNMADTQYF. CDR3 nucleotide sequence: TGCGCCAGCTGGGGAGGGAATATGGCAGATACGCAGTATTTT.

V usage is TRBV5-1 and J usage is TRBJ2-2, with D possibly being TRBD1 (6 bases). CDR1 is SGHRS, CDR2 YFSETQ, per germline. Trimming pared 5 bases from V and 2 bases from J, leaving 13 bases between. The CDR3 is made up of 15 amino acids. CDR3 bases: TGCGCCAGCAGACAGGGCAGTAGCAACACCGGGGAGCTGTTTTTT. Residues: CASRQGSSNTGELFF. The whole variable domain, filled in from reference TRBV5-1 and TRBJ2-2, reads KAGVTQTPRYLIKTRGQQVTLSCSPISGHRSVSWYQQTPGQGLQFLFEYFSETQRNKGNFPGRFSGRQFSNSRSEMNVSTLELGDSALYLCASRQGSSNTGELFFGEGSRLTVL.